The 28 T cell receptor beta chains given below trace back to one sample, sequenced in a study of blood T cell repertoires in COVID-19. The data were produced by immunoSEQ multiplex PCR, yet TCRdb's version contains in-frame clones alone and is incomplete. The sample records 130,000 to 150,000 clones, 88% being singletons. Sequencing input: PBMCs or T cells enriched from blood (not recorded which). The receptors derive from a woman aged 25 to 45 with acute COVID-19.

V and J are TRBV3-1 (or the pseudogene TRBV3-2) and TRBJ1-4; D is unclear. The CDR3 extends over 16 amino acids. Trimming stripped 2 bases from V and 7 bases from J, with 17 bases between. Germline CDR1 is LGHDT and CDR2 is YNNKEL (reference sequence). In nucleotides, the CDR3 is TGTGCCAGCAGCCAATTTCTTTCCGGACTGGGTGAAAAACTGTTTTTT. Translating gives CASSQFLSGLGEKLFF.

The rearrangement joins TRBV7-9 to TRBJ1-2; tentatively, D is TRBD1 (5 bases). The CDR3 sequence is 16 residues long. Germline CDR1 SEHNR, CDR2 FQNEAQ (reference sequence). V was trimmed by 0 bases and J by 5 bases, leaving 16 bases between them. The CDR3 reads CASSLAGQEGSYGYTF. CDR3 coding DNA: TGTGCCAGCAGCTTAGCGGGGCAGGAGGGTTCTTATGGCTACACCTTC.

This clone was seen a few times. The rearrangement links TRBV7-2 to TRBJ1-2; 8 bases line up with TRBD1. After removal of 0 bases from V and 0 bases from J, the junction contained 9 bases not matched to a gene. The germline CDR1 and CDR2 sequences are SGHTA and FQGNSA. This CDR3 contains 18 residues. CDR3 in DNA: TGTGCCAGCAGCTTAGCGCCGACAGGGGTACTTACTAACTATGGCTACACCTTC. It encodes CASSLAPTGVLTNYGYTF.

As for this clone: Germline and junction disagree at one end, which may indicate a read error. The genes are TRBV27 and TRBJ2-7, with 12 bases lining up with TRBD2. There are 16 residues in the CDR3. Germline-derived CDR1 and CDR2 are MNHEY and SMNVEV (reference sequence). The CDR3: CASSLWTSGTSNEQYF. DNA for the CDR3: TGTGCCAGCAGTTTGTGGACTAGCGGGACCTCCAACGAGCAGTACTTC.

The rearrangement uses TRBV28 and TRBJ2-7, with TRBD2 matching 9 bases. The length of the CDR3 is 16 residues. The V gene's germline CDR1 is MDHEN and CDR2 SYDVKM. J gave up 2 bases and V 2 bases, and 7 bases lay outside the gene matches. CDR3 residues: CASSLGPAGGAYEQYF. For the CDR3, the DNA is TGTGCCAGCAGTTTAGGACCGGCGGGAGGGGCCTACGAGCAGTACTTC.

The V gene is TRBV7-3, the J gene TRBJ2-1; D may be TRBD1 (5 bases). CDR1 is SGHTA, CDR2 FQGTGA, per germline. V lost 2 bases to trimming and J lost 12 bases, with 17 bases between them. The CDR3 consists of 14 residues. CDR3 coding DNA: TGTGCCAGCAGCTTACCCGAGATGGGGCTCACGCAGTTCTTC. It translates to CASSLPEMGLTQFF.

The CDR3 here is CAHSGANYGYTF. CDR3 DNA sequence: TGTGCCCACAGCGGGGCCAACTATGGCTACACCTTC. This rearrangement joins TRBV10-3 to TRBJ1-2; D possibly corresponds to TRBD1 (5 bases). V dropped 11 bases and J dropped 2 bases, with 12 bases sitting between them. Germline V CDR1 and CDR2: ENHRY, SYGVKD. This CDR3 is 12 amino acids long.

The V gene is TRBV5-5, the J gene TRBJ2-3, with D perhaps matching TRBD2 (5 bases). V lost 3 bases and J lost 6, with 11 bases in between. This CDR3 has 13 residues. Looked up from germline, CDR1 is SGHKS and CDR2 is YYEKEE (reference sequence). CDR3 sequence: CASSSRSGDTQYF. The CDR3 nucleotides read TGTGCCAGCAGCTCCCGGTCGGGGGATACGCAGTATTTT.

The V and J genes are TRBV9 and TRBJ2-3, with D possibly being TRBD2 (6 bases). Trimming pared 4 bases from V and 0 bases from J, leaving 27 bases between. Germline CDR1 SGDLS, CDR2 YYNGEE. The CDR3 runs to 20 residues. The CDR3 sequence: CASSPIGVGSPMESTDTQYF. The DNA for the CDR3 is TGTGCCAGCAGCCCAATTGGGGTCGGGAGCCCCATGGAAAGCACAGATACGCAGTATTTT. The full variable domain, its missing parts supplied by reference TRBV9 and TRBJ2-3, is DSGVTQTPKHLITATGQRVTLRCSPRSGDLSVYWYQQSLDQGLQFLIQYYNGEERAKGNILERFSAQQFPDLHSELNLSSLELGDSALYFCASSPIGVGSPMESTDTQYFGPGTRLTVL.

The rearrangement uses TRBV5-1 and TRBJ2-3; 10 bases fit TRBD1. CDR3 length: 13 residues. V lost 4 bases and J lost 4; bases outside the gene matches: 0. Germline lookup yields CDR1 SGHRS and CDR2 YFSETQ. DNA of the CDR3: TGCGCCAGCAGCGGACAGGGGGCAGATACGCAGTATTTT. This codes for CASSGQGADTQYF.

The chain recombines TRBV9 with TRBJ2-7, with TRBD2 identical over 9 bases. CDR3 size: 13 residues. The junction had 1 base not matched to a gene; V was cut back by 3 bases and J by 3 bases. Germline CDR1 reads SGDLS; CDR2 reads YYNGEE. As DNA, the CDR3 is TGTGCCAGCAGCGGGACTAGCGACTACGAGCAGTACTTC. It encodes CASSGTSDYEQYF.

This sequence joins TRBV7-2 and TRBJ2-7; 8 bases are shared with TRBD2. The V gene's germline CDR1 is SGHTA and CDR2 FQGNSA. The ends lost 4 bases at V and 3 bases at J; junction bases unmatched: 5. The CDR3 has 14 residues. Written as DNA, the CDR3 is TGTGCCAGCAGCTCTAGGACTAGCAACTACGAGCAGTACTTC. Its protein product is CASSSRTSNYEQYF.

The chain uses TRBV7-3 and TRBJ2-2, with no clear D. The V and J ends lost 0 bases and 0 bases respectively, with 8 bases between them. Germline V gene data show CDR1 as SGHTA and CDR2 as FQGTGA. This CDR3 comprises 16 residues. The CDR3 DNA reads as TGTGCCAGCAGCTTAACCAGTCTGTCGAACACCGGGGAGCTGTTTTTT. It is translated as CASSLTSLSNTGELFF. Looking up the rest from reference TRBV7-3 and TRBJ2-2 gives the full variable domain: GAGVSQTPSNKVTEKGKYVELRCDPISGHTALYWYRQSLGQGPEFLIYFQGTGAADDSGLPNDRFFAVRPEGSVSTLKIQRTERGDSAVYLCASSLTSLSNTGELFFGEGSRLTVL.

V is TRBV7-2 and J is TRBJ1-1; no clear D. V was shortened by 2 bases and J by 3 bases, with 13 bases between the two germline ends. Germline V gives CDR1 SGHTA, CDR2 FQGNSA. This CDR3 comprises 15 residues. The CDR3 protein is CASSLLDMGYTEAFF. CDR3 DNA: TGTGCCAGCAGCTTATTAGACATGGGCTACACTGAAGCTTTCTTT. The full variable domain, completed using reference TRBV7-2 and TRBJ1-1, is GAGVSQSPSNKVTEKGKDVELRCDPISGHTALYWYRQSLGQGLEFLIYFQGNSAPDKSGLPSDRFSAERTGGSVSTLTIQRTQQEDSAVYLCASSLLDMGYTEAFFGQGTRLTVV.

The chain recombines TRBV12-3 or TRBV12-4 with TRBJ1-4; D unclear. The CDR3 has 13 residues. V dropped 6 bases and J dropped 6 bases, with 11 bases sitting between them. CDR3 nucleotides: TGTGCCAGCAGCTCCCGCGGGGATGAAAAACTGTTTTTT. Translating it yields CASSSRGDEKLFF.

This clone was counted a few times. The J gene is TRBJ1-6, the V gene TRBV6-5; TRBD1 might be the D (5 bases). Trimming shortened V by 6 bases and J by 5 bases, and 8 bases separated the two germline ends. Germline CDR1 is MNHEY and CDR2 is SVGAGI. The CDR3 has 13 residues. CDR3: CASSRANNSPLHF. Here the CDR3 DNA reads TGTGCCAGCAGCAGGGCGAATAATTCACCCCTCCACTTT.

At least ten counts were recorded for this clone. The chain has TRBV4-3 and TRBJ2-7; the match to TRBD2 covers 7 bases. V was clipped by 0 bases and J by 0 bases; unmatched bases: 14. The CDR3 has 19 residues. The germline CDR1 and CDR2 sequences are LGHNA and YSLEER. The CDR3 loop is CASSQDGGGAGPSSYEQYF. In DNA, the CDR3 is TGCGCCAGCAGCCAAGATGGGGGAGGGGCAGGACCGAGCTCCTACGAGCAGTACTTC.

The V and J genes are TRBV7-9 and TRBJ1-5, with D unresolved. V was trimmed by 1 base and J by 3 bases, leaving 10 bases between them. The CDR3 runs to 15 residues. CDR1 and CDR2 (germline): SEHNR, FQNEAQ (reference sequence). CDR3 sequence (DNA): TGTGCCAGCAGCTTAGGCTTCGGTCACAATCAGCCCCAGCATTTT. Translated, it gives CASSLGFGHNQPQHF.

This clone has just a few counts. This chain joins TRBV5-6 and TRBJ2-7; D is perhaps TRBD2 (6 bases). CDR3 size: 16 residues. Germline CDR1 is SGHDT and CDR2 is YYEEEE. The germline V and J ends were trimmed by 4 bases and 4 bases, with 21 bases remaining between them. The CDR3 loop reads CASSPDGGSQYYEQYF. DNA for the CDR3: TGTGCCAGCAGCCCGGACGGGGGATCCCAATATTACGAGCAGTACTTC.

Many counts were recorded for this clone. This chain joins TRBV9 and TRBJ1-2, with D possibly being TRBD1 (6 bases). The ends were cut back, 3 bases at V and 6 bases at J, with 12 bases in the middle. Germline V lookup: CDR1 SGDLS, CDR2 YYNGEE. CDR3 size: 13 residues. CDR3 region: CASSAGQNHGYTF. The CDR3 DNA reads as TGTGCCAGCAGCGCCGGACAGAACCATGGCTACACCTTC.

This clone was counted between two and nine times. The CDR3 is CARALAKGGELFF. The DNA for the CDR3 is TGTGCCAGGGCACTAGCGAAAGGCGGGGAGCTGTTTTTT. The rearrangement joins TRBV21-1 to TRBJ2-2; TRBD2, the D gene given by the table, was not confirmed from the DNA. TRBV21-1 constitutes a pseudogene. This CDR3 comprises 13 residues.

The gene calls are TRBV29-1 and TRBJ1-1, with D perhaps matching TRBD1 (6 bases). The V end lost 7 bases, the J end lost 0 bases, and 12 bases lay between the germline ends. CDR3 length equals 13 residues. Germline values: CDR1 SQVTM, CDR2 ANQGSEA. CDR3 in amino acids: CSALGQMNTEAFF. CDR3 nucleotides: TGCAGCGCACTCGGACAGATGAACACTGAAGCTTTCTTT.

The chain is built from TRBV6-6 and TRBJ1-2; possibly TRBD1 for D (5 bases). From germline, CDR1 is MNHNY and CDR2 SVGAGI (reference sequence). This CDR3 contains 15 residues. Trimming stripped 6 bases from V and 1 base from J, with 15 bases between. The CDR3 sequence: CASSPGRAFNYGYTF. The CDR3 bases are TGTGCCAGCAGCCCAGGGAGGGCCTTTAACTATGGCTACACCTTC.

The V call is TRBV7-2, the J call TRBJ1-5; 9 bases are shared with TRBD1. V was pared by 1 base and J by 7 bases, with 5 bases of the junction left unmatched. The CDR3 spans 15 residues. The germline V gene has CDR1 SGHTA and CDR2 FQGNSA. The CDR3 coding sequence is TGTGCCAGCAGCTTAGTTACGGGACAGGGACAGCCCCAGCATTTT. This encodes CASSLVTGQGQPQHF.

The chain couples TRBV3-1 (or the pseudogene TRBV3-2) to TRBJ2-5, with D perhaps matching TRBD2 (5 bases). Trimming took 1 base from V and 5 from J, leaving 17 bases between them. Germline values: CDR1 LGHDT, CDR2 YNNKEL (reference sequence). The CDR3 spans 16 residues. In DNA, the CDR3 is TGTGCCAGCAGCCAAGTTCGGGGAAGCATCGCCGAGACCCAGTACTTC. It codes for CASSQVRGSIAETQYF.

This chain connects TRBV28 to TRBJ2-1, with 9 bases fitting TRBD1. The CDR3 consists of 12 residues. After removal of 6 bases from V and 10 bases from J, the junction contained 4 bases not matched to a gene. CDR1 is MDHEN, CDR2 SYDVKM, per germline. The CDR3 bases are TGTGCCAGCAGAACAGGGGGCGGGGAGCAGTTCTTC. This translates into CASRTGGGEQFF.

The chain employs TRBV7-2 and TRBJ1-5, with 8 bases aligning to TRBD1. Germline assignment: CDR1 SGHTA and CDR2 FQGNSA. The CDR3 is 16 amino acids. V lost 2 bases and J lost 0; bases outside the gene matches: 3. In DNA, the CDR3 is TGTGCCAGCAGCTTATCGACAGGGGATAGCAATCAGCCCCAGCATTTT. Protein: CASSLSTGDSNQPQHF.

The table lists this clone with a count of one. The rearrangement uses TRBV7-8 and TRBJ2-2, with TRBD2 matching over 7 bases. The germline gives CDR1 SGHVS, CDR2 FQNEAQ. This CDR3 has 18 residues. Trimming removed 4 bases from V and 5 bases from J; junction bases left unmatched: 16. CDR3 sequence reads: CASSSTSGTGVGTGELFF. CDR3 sequence (DNA): TGTGCCAGCAGCTCCACCAGCGGGACCGGGGTAGGGACCGGGGAGCTGTTTTTT.